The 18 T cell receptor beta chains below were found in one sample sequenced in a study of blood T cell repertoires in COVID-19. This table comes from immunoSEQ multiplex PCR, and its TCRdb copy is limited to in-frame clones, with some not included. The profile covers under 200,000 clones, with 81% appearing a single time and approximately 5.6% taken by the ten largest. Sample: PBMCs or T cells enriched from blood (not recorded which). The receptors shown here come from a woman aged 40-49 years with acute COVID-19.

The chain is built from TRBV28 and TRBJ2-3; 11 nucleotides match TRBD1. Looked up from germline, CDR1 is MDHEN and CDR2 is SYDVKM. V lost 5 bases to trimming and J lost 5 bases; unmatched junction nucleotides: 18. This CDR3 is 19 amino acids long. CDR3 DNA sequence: TGTGCCAGCAGTGGAATCGGACAGGGGGCTAGCGGGCTTGGAGATACGCAGTATTTT. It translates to CASSGIGQGASGLGDTQYF.

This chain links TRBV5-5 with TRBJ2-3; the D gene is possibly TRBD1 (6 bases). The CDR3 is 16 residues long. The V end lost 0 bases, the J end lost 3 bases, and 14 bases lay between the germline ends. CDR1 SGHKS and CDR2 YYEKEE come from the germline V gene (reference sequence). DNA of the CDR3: TGTGCCAGCAGCTTGGAACGCAGGGGCCGAACAGATACGCAGTATTTT. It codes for CASSLERRGRTDTQYF.

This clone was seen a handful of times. CDR3 in amino acids: CATSDHSSGRGNEQFF. CDR3 nucleotide sequence: TGTGCCACCAGTGATCACTCTAGCGGGAGGGGCAATGAGCAGTTCTTC. The V and J genes are TRBV24-1 and TRBJ2-1, with TRBD2 identical over 12 bases. Germline V lookup: CDR1 KGHDR, CDR2 SFDVKD. Germline trimming cut 3 bases from V and 6 bases from J; bases unmatched to any gene: 5. The CDR3 consists of 16 residues.

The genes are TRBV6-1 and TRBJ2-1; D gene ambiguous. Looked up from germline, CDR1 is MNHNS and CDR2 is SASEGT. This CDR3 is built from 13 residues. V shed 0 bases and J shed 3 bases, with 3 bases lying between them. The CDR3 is CASSEARYNEQFF. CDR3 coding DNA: TGTGCCAGCAGTGAAGCCCGCTACAATGAGCAGTTCTTC.

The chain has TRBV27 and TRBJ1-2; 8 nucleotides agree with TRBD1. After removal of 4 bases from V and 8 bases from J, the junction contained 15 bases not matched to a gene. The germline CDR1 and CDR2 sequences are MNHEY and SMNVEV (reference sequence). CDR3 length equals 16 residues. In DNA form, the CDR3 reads TGTGCCAGCAGTTCCTTAGACAGGACAGGGAGAGGCGGCTACACCTTC. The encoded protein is CASSSLDRTGRGGYTF.

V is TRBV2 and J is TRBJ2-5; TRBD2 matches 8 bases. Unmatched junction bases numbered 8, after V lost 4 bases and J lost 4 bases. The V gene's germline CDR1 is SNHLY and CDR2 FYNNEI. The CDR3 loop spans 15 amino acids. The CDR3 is CASSGAGAPGETQYF. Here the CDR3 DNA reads TGTGCCAGCAGTGGAGCGGGAGCCCCGGGAGAGACCCAGTACTTC.

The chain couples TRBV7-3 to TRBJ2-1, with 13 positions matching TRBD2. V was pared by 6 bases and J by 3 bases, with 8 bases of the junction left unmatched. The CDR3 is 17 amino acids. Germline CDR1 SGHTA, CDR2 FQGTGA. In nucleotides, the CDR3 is TGTGCCAGCAGGGGACTAGCGGGAACCCGAGACTACAATGAGCAGTTCTTC. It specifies CASRGLAGTRDYNEQFF.

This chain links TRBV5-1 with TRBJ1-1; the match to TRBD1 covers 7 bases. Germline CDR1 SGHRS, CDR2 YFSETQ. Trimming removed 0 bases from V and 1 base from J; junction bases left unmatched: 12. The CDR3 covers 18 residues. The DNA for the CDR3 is TGCGCCAGCAGCTTGGGGGTTGGACAGGTGAAAAGGAACACTGAAGCTTTCTTT. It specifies CASSLGVGQVKRNTEAFF.

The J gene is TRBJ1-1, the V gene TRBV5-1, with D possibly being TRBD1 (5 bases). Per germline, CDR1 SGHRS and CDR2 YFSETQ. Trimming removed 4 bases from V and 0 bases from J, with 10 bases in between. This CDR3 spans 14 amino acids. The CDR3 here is CASSRQSMNTEAFF. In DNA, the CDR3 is TGCGCCAGCAGCCGACAGTCCATGAACACTGAAGCTTTCTTT.

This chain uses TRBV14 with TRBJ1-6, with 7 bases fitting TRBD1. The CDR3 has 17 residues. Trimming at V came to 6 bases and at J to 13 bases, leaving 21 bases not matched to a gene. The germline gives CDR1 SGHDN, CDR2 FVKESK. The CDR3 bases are TGTGCCAGCAGTCCGTGGACAGGCAGTCTGGAATTCTCCCCCCTCCACTTT. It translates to CASSPWTGSLEFSPLHF. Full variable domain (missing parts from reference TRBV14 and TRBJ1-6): EAGVTQFPSHSVIEKGQTVTLRCDPISGHDNLYWYRRVMGKEIKFLLHFVKESKQDESGMPNNRFLAERTGGTYSTLKVQPAELEDSGVYFCASSPWTGSLEFSPLHFGNGTRLTVT.

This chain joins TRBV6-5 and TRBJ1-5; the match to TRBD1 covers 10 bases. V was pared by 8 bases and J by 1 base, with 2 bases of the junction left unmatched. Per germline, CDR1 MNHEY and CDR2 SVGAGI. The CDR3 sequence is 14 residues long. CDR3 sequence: CASSDRGSNQPQHF. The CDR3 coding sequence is TGTGCCAGCTCGGACAGGGGGAGCAATCAGCCCCAGCATTTT.

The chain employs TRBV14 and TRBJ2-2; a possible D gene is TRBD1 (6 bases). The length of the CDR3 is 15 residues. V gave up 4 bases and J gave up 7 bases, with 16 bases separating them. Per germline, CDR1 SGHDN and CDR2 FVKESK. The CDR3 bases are TGTGCCAGCAGCCCTGCTCCCACAGGGCTCGGGGAGCTGTTTTTT. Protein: CASSPAPTGLGELFF.

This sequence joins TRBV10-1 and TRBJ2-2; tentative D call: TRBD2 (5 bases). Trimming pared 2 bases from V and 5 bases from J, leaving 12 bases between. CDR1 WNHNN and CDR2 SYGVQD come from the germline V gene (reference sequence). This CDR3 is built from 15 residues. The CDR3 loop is CASSERGSGTGELFF. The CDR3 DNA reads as TGCGCCAGCAGTGAGCGGGGTTCTGGGACCGGGGAGCTGTTTTTT.

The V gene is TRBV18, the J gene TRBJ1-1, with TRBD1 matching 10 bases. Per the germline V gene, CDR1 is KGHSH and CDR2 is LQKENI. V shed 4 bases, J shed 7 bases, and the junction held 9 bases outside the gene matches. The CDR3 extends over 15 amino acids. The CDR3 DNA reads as TGTGCCAGCTCACAGCCGGGACAGGGGACGAGTGAAGCTTTCTTT. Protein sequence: CASSQPGQGTSEAFF.

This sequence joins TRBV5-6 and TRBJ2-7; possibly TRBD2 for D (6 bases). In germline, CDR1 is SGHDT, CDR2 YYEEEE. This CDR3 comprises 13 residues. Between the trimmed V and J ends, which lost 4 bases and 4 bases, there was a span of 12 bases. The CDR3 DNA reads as TGTGCCAGCAGCACGGAGGGGTGGTACGAGCAGTACGTC. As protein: CASSTEGWYEQYV.

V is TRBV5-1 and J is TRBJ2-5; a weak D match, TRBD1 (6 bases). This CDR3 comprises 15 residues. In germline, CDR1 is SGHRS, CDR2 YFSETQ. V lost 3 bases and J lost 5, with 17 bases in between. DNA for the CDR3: TGCGCCAGCAGCTCCGGACCAGGGGTAGGGGAGACCCAGTACTTC. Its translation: CASSSGPGVGETQYF.

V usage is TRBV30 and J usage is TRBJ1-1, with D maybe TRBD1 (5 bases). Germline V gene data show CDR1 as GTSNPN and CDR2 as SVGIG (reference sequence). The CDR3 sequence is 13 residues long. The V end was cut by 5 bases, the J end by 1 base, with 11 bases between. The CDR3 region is CAWDRQRNTEAFF. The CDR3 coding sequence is TGTGCCTGGGATCGACAGCGGAACACTGAAGCTTTCTTT. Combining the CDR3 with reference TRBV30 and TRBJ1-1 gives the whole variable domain SQTIHQWPATLVQPVGSPLSLECTVEGTSNPNLYWYRQAAGRGLQLLFYSVGIGQISSEVPQNLSASRPQDRQFILSSKKLLLSDSGFYLCAWDRQRNTEAFFGQGTRLTVV.

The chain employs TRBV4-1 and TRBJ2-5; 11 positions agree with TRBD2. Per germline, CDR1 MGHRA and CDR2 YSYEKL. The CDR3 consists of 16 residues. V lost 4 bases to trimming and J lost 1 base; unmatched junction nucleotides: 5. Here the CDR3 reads CASSLTSGGSQETQYF. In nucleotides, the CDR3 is TGCGCCAGCAGCCTTACTAGCGGGGGAAGCCAAGAGACCCAGTACTTC.